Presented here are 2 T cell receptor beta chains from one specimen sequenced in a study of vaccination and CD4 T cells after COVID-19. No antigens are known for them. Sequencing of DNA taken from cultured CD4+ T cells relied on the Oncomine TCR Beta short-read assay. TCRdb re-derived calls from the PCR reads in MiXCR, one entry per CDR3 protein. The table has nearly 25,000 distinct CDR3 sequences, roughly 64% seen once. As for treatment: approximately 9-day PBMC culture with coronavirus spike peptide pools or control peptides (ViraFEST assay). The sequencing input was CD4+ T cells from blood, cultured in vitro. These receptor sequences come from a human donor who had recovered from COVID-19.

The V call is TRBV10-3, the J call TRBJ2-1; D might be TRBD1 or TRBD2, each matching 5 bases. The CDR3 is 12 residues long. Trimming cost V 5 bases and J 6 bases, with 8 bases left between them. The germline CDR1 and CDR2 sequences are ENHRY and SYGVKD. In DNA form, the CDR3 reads TGTGCCATCAGTCCAGGGAGCAATGAGCAGTTCTTC. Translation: CAISPGSNEQFF.

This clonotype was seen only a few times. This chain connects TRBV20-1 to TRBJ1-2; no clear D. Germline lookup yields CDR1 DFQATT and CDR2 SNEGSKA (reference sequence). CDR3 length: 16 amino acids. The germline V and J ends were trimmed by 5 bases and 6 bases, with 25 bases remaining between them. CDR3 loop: CSAPRGRGRLYDGYTF. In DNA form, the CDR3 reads TGCAGTGCTCCGCGTGGGAGAGGGAGGCTCTATGATGGCTACACCTTC.